The 11 T cell receptor beta chains in this list originate from one sample, sequenced in a study of pediatric ulcerative colitis. The assay was immunoSEQ multiplex PCR, and TCRdb's table has in-frame clones only and misses some. Of 59,000 or so clones in the sample, 77% were seen once. Sequenced sample: blood. The receptors stem from a boy younger than 18 with moderate ulcerative colitis.

This clone was detected once. This chain connects TRBV19 to TRBJ1-1; no clear D gene. The CDR3 sequence is 13 residues long. Germline CDR1 reads LNHDA; CDR2 reads SQIVND (reference sequence). The germline V and J ends were trimmed by 3 bases and 4 bases, with 9 bases remaining between them. The CDR3 sequence: CASSMWEVTEAFF. The DNA for the CDR3 is TGTGCCAGTAGTATGTGGGAGGTCACTGAAGCTTTCTTT.

This chain uses TRBV10-3 with TRBJ2-3, with D possibly matching TRBD2 (6 bases). V lost 6 bases and J 0 bases, leaving 16 bases between the germline ends. The germline CDR1 and CDR2 sequences are ENHRY and SYGVKD. This CDR3 comprises 16 residues. The CDR3 spells CAISQEGLPSTDTQYF. The DNA for the CDR3 is TGTGCCATCAGCCAGGAGGGACTCCCCAGCACAGATACGCAGTATTTT.

The gene calls are TRBV5-1 and TRBJ1-1; TRBD1 might be the D (5 bases). CDR3 size: 18 residues. Germline assignment: CDR1 SGHRS and CDR2 YFSETQ. Trimming removed 5 bases from V and 1 base from J, with 24 bases in between. Here the CDR3 DNA reads TGCGCCAGCAGTTTCTCCTCGACAGCTAAACTACCGAACACTGAAGCTTTCTTT. Its translation is CASSFSSTAKLPNTEAFF.

V is TRBV18 and J is TRBJ1-5, with D perhaps matching TRBD1 (5 bases). The germline V and J ends were trimmed by 1 base and 6 bases, with 10 bases remaining between them. The germline gives CDR1 KGHSH, CDR2 LQKENI. The CDR3 has 14 residues. This CDR3 is CASSPLSGLQPQHF. Here the CDR3 DNA reads TGTGCCAGCTCACCACTTTCAGGGCTTCAGCCCCAGCATTTT. Complete variable domain (other parts from reference TRBV18 and TRBJ1-5): NAGVMQNPRHLVRRRGQEARLRCSPMKGHSHVYWYRQLPEEGLKFMVYLQKENIIDESGMPKERFSAEFPKEGPSILRIQQVVRGDSAAYFCASSPLSGLQPQHFGDGTRLSIL.

Within the sample, this clone is medium-sized. The chain joins TRBV25-1 to TRBJ1-5; perhaps TRBD1 as D (5 bases). Trimming pared 4 bases from V and 1 base from J, leaving 11 bases between. This CDR3 region has 15 residues. Germline CDR1 is MGHDK and CDR2 is SYGVNS. CDR3 region: CASSVDRDSNQPQHF. DNA of the CDR3: TGTGCCAGCAGTGTGGACCGGGACAGCAATCAGCCCCAGCATTTT.

The rearrangement joins TRBV7-8 to TRBJ2-7; 8 bases fit TRBD2. Germline values: CDR1 SGHVS, CDR2 FQNEAQ. J was trimmed by 5 bases and V by 5 bases; bases with no gene match: 14. The CDR3 is made up of 16 amino acids. Here the CDR3 reads CASSPSSGLAVHEQYF. As DNA, the CDR3 is TGTGCCAGCAGCCCCAGTAGCGGACTAGCAGTCCACGAGCAGTACTTC. The full variable domain, its missing parts supplied by reference TRBV7-8 and TRBJ2-7, is GAGVSQSPRYKVAKRGQDVALRCDPISGHVSLFWYQQALGQGPEFLTYFQNEAQLDKSGLPSDRFFAERPEGSVSTLKIQRTQQEDSAVYLCASSPSSGLAVHEQYFGPGTRLTVT.

This clone was seen a few times. J is TRBJ2-1 and V is TRBV5-6, with D possibly matching TRBD1 (5 bases). Germline values: CDR1 SGHDT, CDR2 YYEEEE. Between the trimmed V and J ends, which lost 2 bases and 15 bases, there was a span of 12 bases. The CDR3 totals 11 residues. CDR3 region: CASSFRQGRFF. CDR3 DNA sequence: TGTGCCAGCAGCTTCCGGCAGGGTAGGTTCTTC.

The chain joins TRBV6-5 to TRBJ1-2; 9 bases match TRBD1. Germline CDR1 MNHEY, CDR2 SVGAGI. The CDR3 sequence is 14 residues long. Trimming took 3 bases from V and 10 from J; bases not matched to a gene: 9. As DNA, the CDR3 is TGTGCCAGCAGTTATAGAGGACAGGGGTATTCCTACACCTTC. Residues: CASSYRGQGYSYTF.

The CDR3 coding sequence is TGTGCCAGCAGCGTAGCTAATACTGGAAAACTGTTTTTT. Protein product: CASSVANTGKLFF. The chain links TRBV9 to TRBJ1-4; D is uncertain. The V gene lost 0 bases and the J gene lost 10 bases, with 10 bases spanning the gap. Germline V gives CDR1 SGDLS, CDR2 YYNGEE. The CDR3 runs to 13 residues.

The chain is built from TRBV15 and TRBJ1-2; perhaps TRBD1 as D (5 bases). This CDR3 has 15 amino acids. Germline V gives CDR1 LNHNV, CDR2 YYDKDF (reference sequence). V lost 0 bases and J lost 3, with 11 bases in between. The CDR3 DNA sequence: TGTGCCACCAGCAGAGAGGCAGGGCCCTACTATGGCTACACCTTC. This codes for CATSREAGPYYGYTF.

This clone has just one count. The chain recombines TRBV4-1 with TRBJ2-1; no reliable D call. Germline V lookup: CDR1 MGHRA, CDR2 YSYEKL. The V and J ends lost 4 bases and 0 bases respectively, with 10 bases between them. There are 15 residues in the CDR3. The DNA for the CDR3 is TGCGCCAGCAGCCTCTCGTGGGTCTCCTACAATGAGCAGTTCTTC. Protein product: CASSLSWVSYNEQFF.